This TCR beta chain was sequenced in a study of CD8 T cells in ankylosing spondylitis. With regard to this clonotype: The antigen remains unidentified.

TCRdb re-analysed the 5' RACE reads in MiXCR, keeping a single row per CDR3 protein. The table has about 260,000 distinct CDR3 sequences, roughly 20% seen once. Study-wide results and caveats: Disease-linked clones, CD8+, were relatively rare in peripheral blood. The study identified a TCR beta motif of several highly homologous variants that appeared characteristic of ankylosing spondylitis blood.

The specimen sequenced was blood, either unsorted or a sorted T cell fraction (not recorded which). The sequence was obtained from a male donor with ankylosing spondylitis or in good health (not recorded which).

The CDR3 DNA follows: TGTGCCACCAGCAGAACCCGACAGGGTGGCAATCAGCCCCAGCATTTT. Its protein is CATSRTRQGGNQPQHF. J is TRBJ1-5 and V is TRBV15; 7 bases are shared with TRBD1. Germline assignment: CDR1 LNHNV and CDR2 YYDKDF (reference sequence). The CDR3 totals 16 residues. The ends lost 2 bases at V and 2 bases at J; junction bases unmatched: 6. Drawing the rest from reference TRBV15 and TRBJ1-5, the complete variable domain is DAMVIQNPRYQVTQFGKPVTLSCSQTLNHNVMYWYQQKSSQAPKLLFHYYDKDFNNEADTPDNFQSRRPNTSFCFLDIRSPGLGDTAMYLCATSRTRQGGNQPQHFGDGTRLSIL.